Reported below is one T cell receptor (beta chain). Its antigen is not identified. The sample belongs to a study of cytomegalovirus exposure and HLA in healthy donors. Turning to the study itself: Researchers found that about four fifths of 398 genotyped donors fell within the Caucasian-associated ancestry cluster. Study results and caveats: CMV serostatus was the only recorded immune exposure for donors. A few CMV-associated chains proved CMV antigen-specific in vitro.

13 Jbeta primers and 60 Vbeta primers were used for the PCR. The repertoire was sequenced with immunoSEQ multiplex PCR; TCRdb's copy has only in-frame clones and lacks some. Of roughly 100,000 clones in the sample, 9.5% to 15% were seen once. Germline V gene data show CDR1 as GTSNPN and CDR2 as SVGIG (reference sequence). Trimming left V 0 bases short and J 0 bases short, with 15 bases between. This CDR3 contains 18 residues. The chain uses TRBV30 and TRBJ1-6; D may be TRBD1 (5 bases). The source is a man aged 35 to 55 in good health and CMV-seropositive. The sequencing input was PBMCs. DNA of the CDR3: TGTGCCTGGAGTGTAAGGGGCGAAATTAACTCCTATAATTCACCCCTCCACTTT. Translated, it gives CAWSVRGEINSYNSPLHF. Together with reference TRBV30 and TRBJ1-6, the CDR3 gives the full variable domain: SQTIHQWPATLVQPVGSPLSLECTVEGTSNPNLYWYRQAAGRGLQLLFYSVGIGQISSEVPQNLSASRPQDRQFILSSKKLLLSDSGFYLCAWSVRGEINSYNSPLHFGNGTRLTVT.